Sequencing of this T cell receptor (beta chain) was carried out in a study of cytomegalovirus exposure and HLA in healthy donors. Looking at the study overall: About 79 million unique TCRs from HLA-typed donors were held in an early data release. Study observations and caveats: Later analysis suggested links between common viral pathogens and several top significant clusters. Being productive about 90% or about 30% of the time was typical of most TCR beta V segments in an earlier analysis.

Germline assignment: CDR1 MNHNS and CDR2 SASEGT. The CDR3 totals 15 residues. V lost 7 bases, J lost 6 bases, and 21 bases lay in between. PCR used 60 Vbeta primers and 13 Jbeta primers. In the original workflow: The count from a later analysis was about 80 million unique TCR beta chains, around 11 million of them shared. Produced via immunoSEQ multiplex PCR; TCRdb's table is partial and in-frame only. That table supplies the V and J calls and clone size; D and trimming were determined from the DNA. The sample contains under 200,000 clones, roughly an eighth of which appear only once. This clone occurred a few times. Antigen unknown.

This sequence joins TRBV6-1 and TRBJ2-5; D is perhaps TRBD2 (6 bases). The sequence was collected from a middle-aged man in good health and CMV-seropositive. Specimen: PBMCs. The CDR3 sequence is CASTGAGGRTQTQYF. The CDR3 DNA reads TGTGCCAGCACAGGAGCGGGTGGGCGCACCCAGACCCAGTACTTC.